The 11 T cell receptor beta chains reported below all come from one sample, sequenced in a study of blood T cell repertoires in COVID-19. Sequencing was performed with immunoSEQ multiplex PCR; in TCRdb, only in-frame clones are kept and a portion is missing. The data hold about 140,000 clones, with 80% to 85% observed a single time. Sequencing was done on a sample of PBMCs or T cells enriched from blood (not recorded which). These receptors all stem from a man aged 35-49 years with acute COVID-19.

The V call is TRBV6-6, the J call TRBJ1-1; D not certain. This CDR3 comprises 13 residues. Looked up from germline, CDR1 is MNHNY and CDR2 is SVGAGI (reference sequence). The V gene lost 0 bases and the J gene lost 6 bases, with 8 bases spanning the gap. The CDR3 loop reads CASSYSARAEAFF. For the CDR3, the DNA is TGTGCCAGCAGTTACTCCGCGCGCGCTGAAGCTTTCTTT.

V and J are TRBV4-3 and TRBJ2-2; a weak D match, TRBD1 (8 bases). V shed 2 bases and J shed 1 base, with 14 bases lying between them. CDR3 length: 17 amino acids. The germline gives CDR1 LGHNA, CDR2 YSLEER. The CDR3 bases are TGCGCCAGCAGCCAAAAAGCGGGGACAGGGAACACCGGGGAGCTGTTTTTT. Encoded protein: CASSQKAGTGNTGELFF.

Only a few counts were recorded for this clone. The rearrangement links TRBV4-1 to TRBJ2-2; 7 bases are shared with TRBD1. Trimming took 3 bases from V and 0 from J; bases not matched to a gene: 4. The CDR3 runs to 16 residues. Per germline, CDR1 MGHRA and CDR2 YSYEKL. The CDR3 reads CASSHITGANTGELFF. CDR3 bases: TGCGCCAGCAGCCACATTACAGGGGCGAACACCGGGGAGCTGTTTTTT.

The chain joins TRBV7-2 to TRBJ2-1; 9 nucleotides match TRBD2. The junction had 13 bases not matched to a gene; V was cut back by 4 bases and J by 6 bases. This CDR3 spans 17 amino acids. CDR1 is SGHTA and CDR2 is FQGNSA in the germline V gene. The CDR3 nucleotides read TGTGCCAGCAGCTCCCCGCTCGGGACTAGCCAGGCCAATGAGCAGTTCTTC. Translation: CASSSPLGTSQANEQFF.

The rearrangement links TRBV7-6 to TRBJ1-4; tentative D call: TRBD1 (6 bases). With 5 bases removed from V and 5 bases from J, the gap between germline ends came to 27 bases. The CDR3 extends over 19 amino acids. Germline CDR1 and CDR2: SGHVS and FNYEAQ. DNA of the CDR3: TGTGCCAGCAGCCCCGAGGACAGTTGGACCCAATTAGAAAATGAAAAACTGTTTTTT. Protein: CASSPEDSWTQLENEKLFF.

The chain uses TRBV4-3 and TRBJ1-3; D not certain. Trimming removed 2 bases at V and 0 bases at J, with 8 bases between. Germline CDR1 and CDR2: LGHNA and YSLEER. This CDR3 has 15 amino acids. DNA for the CDR3: TGCGCCAGCAGCCAAAACCCGAGCTCTGGAAACACCATATATTTT. Its translation: CASSQNPSSGNTIYF.

CDR3: CASSERGEKLFF. The CDR3 DNA follows: TGTGCCAGCAGTGAAAGGGGTGAAAAACTGTTTTTT. The chain recombines TRBV2 with TRBJ1-4; tentative D call: TRBD1 (5 bases). The CDR3 is made up of 12 amino acids. Trimming took off 2 bases at V and 7 bases at J, with 5 bases between the two ends. Germline V CDR1 and CDR2: SNHLY, FYNNEI.

The chain combines TRBV18 with TRBJ2-7; no firm D call. Germline CDR1 KGHSH, CDR2 LQKENI. This CDR3 contains 15 residues. V dropped 3 bases and J dropped 2 bases, with 14 bases sitting between them. The chain's CDR3 is CASSPLSRQAYEQYF. The CDR3 DNA reads TGTGCCAGCTCACCGTTGTCACGCCAGGCCTACGAGCAGTACTTC.

The chain links TRBV18 to TRBJ2-1, with a weak D call TRBD2 (6 bases). V was clipped by 2 bases and J by 5 bases, with 10 bases between them. The CDR3 covers 14 residues. The germline CDR1 and CDR2 sequences are KGHSH and LQKENI. The CDR3 nucleotides are TGTGCCAGCTCACCAACGGGACTCGACAATGAGCAGTTCTTC. As protein: CASSPTGLDNEQFF. The whole variable domain, remainder taken from reference TRBV18 and TRBJ2-1, is NAGVMQNPRHLVRRRGQEARLRCSPMKGHSHVYWYRQLPEEGLKFMVYLQKENIIDESGMPKERFSAEFPKEGPSILRIQQVVRGDSAAYFCASSPTGLDNEQFFGPGTRLTVL.

This clone came up a few times. The chain combines TRBV7-2 with TRBJ2-7; 7 bases match TRBD1. The CDR3 covers 14 residues. Losses at the gene ends were 5 bases for V and 0 bases for J; bases not matched to a gene: 4. Germline values: CDR1 SGHTA, CDR2 FQGNSA. This chain's CDR3 is CASSKWDSSYEQYF. The DNA of the CDR3 is TGTGCCAGCAGCAAATGGGACAGCTCCTACGAGCAGTACTTC.

The J gene is TRBJ1-2, the V gene TRBV3-1 (or the pseudogene TRBV3-2); 7 nucleotides align to TRBD1. The CDR3 extends over 16 amino acids. Germline V gene lookup returns CDR1 LGHDT and CDR2 YNNKEL (reference sequence). Trimming removed 4 bases from V and 4 bases from J; junction bases left unmatched: 12. CDR3 sequence reads: CASSPLLVTGAYGYTF. DNA of the CDR3: TGTGCCAGCAGCCCCCTCCTGGTAACAGGGGCCTATGGCTACACCTTC.